Below are 9 T cell receptor beta chains sequenced from a single sample in a study of cytomegalovirus exposure and HLA in healthy donors. PCR employed 60 Vbeta and 13 Jbeta primers. Clones were read by immunoSEQ multiplex PCR, and TCRdb kept only the in-frame ones, dropping some. The data hold roughly 83,000 clones, with just under 75% observed a single time. Sequences were obtained from PBMCs. The receptors derive from a man between 60 and 70 years old in good health and CMV-seronegative.

V and J are TRBV10-3 and TRBJ2-7; D unresolved. The CDR3 runs 14 residues. Trimming stripped 0 bases from V and 0 bases from J, with 6 bases between. Germline assignment: CDR1 ENHRY and CDR2 SYGVKD. CDR3 residues: CAISESPDSYEQYF. CDR3 DNA sequence: TGTGCCATCAGTGAGTCACCAGACTCCTACGAGCAGTACTTC.

The chain combines TRBV9 with TRBJ2-2; 9 bases match TRBD1. Unmatched junction bases numbered 18, after V lost 4 bases and J lost 2 bases. Germline values: CDR1 SGDLS, CDR2 YYNGEE. The CDR3 runs 20 residues. Written as DNA, the CDR3 is TGTGCCAGCAGCATACCGGGACAGGGCCCTACTGGGACAAACACCGGGGAGCTGTTTTTT. Translating it yields CASSIPGQGPTGTNTGELFF.

The chain couples TRBV10-3 to TRBJ1-3; D might be TRBD1 (6 bases). Trimming removed 6 bases at V and 3 bases at J, with 18 bases between. Germline V gene data show CDR1 as ENHRY and CDR2 as SYGVKD. The CDR3 covers 16 residues. CDR3 residues: CAIREFQGSDGNTIYF. The DNA for the CDR3 is TGTGCCATCAGGGAATTCCAGGGGAGCGATGGAAACACCATATATTTT.

The chain recombines TRBV4-2 with TRBJ1-6; D unresolved. The CDR3 consists of 17 residues. V was trimmed by 0 bases and J by 0 bases, leaving 9 bases between them. In germline, CDR1 is LGHNA, CDR2 YNFKEQ. The CDR3 sequence: CASSQDIGSSYNSPLHF. The CDR3 DNA follows: TGTGCCAGCAGCCAAGATATAGGGAGCTCCTATAATTCACCCCTCCACTTT.

The genes are TRBV9 and TRBJ1-3, with D maybe TRBD1 (6 bases). CDR1 is SGDLS, CDR2 YYNGEE, per germline. The germline V and J ends were trimmed by 0 bases and 4 bases, with 14 bases remaining between them. The CDR3 totals 16 residues. CDR3 nucleotides: TGTGCCAGCAGCGTAGAACCGGGGGGCCGGGGAAACACCATATATTTT. Its translation is CASSVEPGGRGNTIYF. Supplemented by reference TRBV9 and TRBJ1-3, the full variable domain reads DSGVTQTPKHLITATGQRVTLRCSPRSGDLSVYWYQQSLDQGLQFLIQYYNGEERAKGNILERFSAQQFPDLHSELNLSSLELGDSALYFCASSVEPGGRGNTIYFGEGSWLTVV.

The chain combines TRBV5-1 with TRBJ2-5; TRBD2 is a possible D gene (5 bases). This CDR3 region has 16 residues. The V end lost 4 bases, the J end lost 0 bases, and 16 bases lay between the germline ends. Germline V gene data show CDR1 as SGHRS and CDR2 as YFSETQ. The CDR3 loop is CASSPGETSYQETQYF. In nucleotides, the CDR3 is TGCGCCAGCAGCCCTGGGGAGACCTCGTACCAAGAGACCCAGTACTTC.

The V and J genes are TRBV7-6 and TRBJ2-2, with 9 positions matching TRBD1. Per germline, CDR1 SGHVS and CDR2 FNYEAQ. The V gene end was trimmed by 7 bases and the J gene end by 5 bases; junction bases not matched to a gene: 8. The CDR3 covers 15 residues. The CDR3 bases are TGTGCCAGCACCTCCCCCGGACAGGGGACCGGGGAGCTGTTTTTT. Protein sequence: CASTSPGQGTGELFF.

The chain uses TRBV9 and TRBJ2-5; possible D gene TRBD1, 6 bases. The V gene lost 3 bases and the J gene lost 4 bases, with 10 bases spanning the gap. Germline V gene sequence: CDR1 SGDLS, CDR2 YYNGEE. The CDR3 is 13 amino acids. The CDR3 loop is CASSATGPETQYF. In DNA form, the CDR3 reads TGTGCCAGCAGCGCCACAGGGCCAGAGACCCAGTACTTC.

This clone was found once. The rearrangement uses TRBV2 and TRBJ1-4; D remains ambiguous. The germline V gene encodes CDR1 SNHLY and CDR2 FYNNEI. Deletions cut 9 bases from V and 4 bases from J, with 12 bases between. The CDR3 extends over 13 amino acids. CDR3 bases: TGTGCCAGTCGCAGGCGTTTTAATGAAAAACTGTTTTTT. The encoded protein is CASRRRFNEKLFF.